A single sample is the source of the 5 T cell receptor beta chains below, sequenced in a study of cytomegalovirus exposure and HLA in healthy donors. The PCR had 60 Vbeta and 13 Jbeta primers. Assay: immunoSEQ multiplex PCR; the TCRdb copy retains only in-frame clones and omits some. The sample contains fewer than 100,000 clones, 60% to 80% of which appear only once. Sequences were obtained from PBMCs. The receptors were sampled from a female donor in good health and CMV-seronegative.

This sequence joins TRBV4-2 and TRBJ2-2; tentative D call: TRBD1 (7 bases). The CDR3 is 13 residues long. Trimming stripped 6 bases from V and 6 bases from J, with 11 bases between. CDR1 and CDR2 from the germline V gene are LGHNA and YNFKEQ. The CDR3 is CASREGAAGELFF. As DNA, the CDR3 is TGTGCCAGCAGGGAGGGGGCGGCCGGGGAGCTGTTTTTT.

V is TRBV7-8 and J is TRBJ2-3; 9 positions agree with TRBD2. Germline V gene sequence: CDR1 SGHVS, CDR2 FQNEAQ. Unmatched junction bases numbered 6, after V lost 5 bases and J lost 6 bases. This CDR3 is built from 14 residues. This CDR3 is CASSDSGGQDTQYF. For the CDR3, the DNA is TGTGCCAGCAGCGATAGCGGGGGCCAGGATACGCAGTATTTT.

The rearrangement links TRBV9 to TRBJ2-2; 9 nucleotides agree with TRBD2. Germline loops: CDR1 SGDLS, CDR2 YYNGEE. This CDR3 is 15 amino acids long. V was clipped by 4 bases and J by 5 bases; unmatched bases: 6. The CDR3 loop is CASSQTSGKTGELFF. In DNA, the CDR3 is TGTGCCAGCAGCCAGACTAGCGGAAAAACCGGGGAGCTGTTTTTT.

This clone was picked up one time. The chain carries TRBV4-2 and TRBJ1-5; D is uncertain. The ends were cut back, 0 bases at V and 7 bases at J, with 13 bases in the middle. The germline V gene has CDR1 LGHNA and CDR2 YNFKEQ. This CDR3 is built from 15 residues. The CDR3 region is CASSQDYEGSQPQHF. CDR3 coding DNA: TGTGCCAGCAGCCAAGATTATGAGGGATCACAGCCCCAGCATTTT.

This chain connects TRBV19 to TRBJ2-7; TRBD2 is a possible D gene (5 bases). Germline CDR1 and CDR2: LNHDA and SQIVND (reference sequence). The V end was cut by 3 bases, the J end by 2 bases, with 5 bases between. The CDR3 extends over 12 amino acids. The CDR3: CASSIGAYEQYF. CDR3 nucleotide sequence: TGTGCCAGTAGTATCGGGGCCTACGAGCAGTACTTC.